The next 29 T cell receptor beta chains were all read from a single sample in a study of immune heterogeneity within non-small cell lung tumors. Template material for each sample was about 0.55 ug of bulk tumor genomic DNA. Multiple widely separated biopsies were taken from each primary tumor at surgery. Patients with untreated, newly diagnosed non-small cell lung cancer underwent curative surgery. The TCR beta CDR3 region underwent multiplex PCR amplification with 32 V and 13 J primers. TCRdb fed the multiplex PCR reads into MiXCR, producing one record per CDR3 protein. The repertoire holds roughly 3,000 distinct CDR3 sequences, with 50% to 60% as singletons. Sequenced: lung tumor tissue. The source of these receptors is a man in his 70s with non-small cell lung cancer.

The chain has TRBV28 and TRBJ1-1; a possible D gene is TRBD1 (5 bases). Trimming removed 4 bases at V and 0 bases at J, with 6 bases between. The CDR3 totals 13 residues. The germline CDR1 and CDR2 sequences are MDHEN and SYDVKM. CDR3 sequence: CASSSGVNTEAFF. CDR3 DNA: TGTGCCAGCAGTTCGGGGGTGAACACTGAAGCTTTCTTT.

This sequence joins TRBV6-2 or TRBV6-3 and TRBJ2-7, with 7 bases aligning to TRBD1. The V segment lost 5 bases and the J segment 3 bases; nucleotides outside the gene matches: 4. Germline V CDR1 and CDR2: MNHEY, SVGEGT. The CDR3 covers 13 residues. The DNA for the CDR3 is TGTGCCAGCAGTGGACAGGCAAGCTACGAGCAGTACTTC. Encoded protein: CASSGQASYEQYF.

This chain uses TRBV6-1 with TRBJ2-6, with unresolved D. Germline lookup yields CDR1 MNHNS and CDR2 SASEGT. The CDR3 has 15 residues. V dropped 5 bases and J dropped 0 bases, with 8 bases sitting between them. DNA for the CDR3: TGTGCCAGCAGTCTGGGATTCTCTGGGGCCAACGTCCTGACTTTC. Amino acid sequence: CASSLGFSGANVLTF.

The CDR3 nucleotides are TGTGCCAGCAGTTCCCTGACTAGCGGGACTAACCACGAGCAGTACTTC. Translating it yields CASSSLTSGTNHEQYF. This chain uses TRBV6-5 with TRBJ2-7; 11 nucleotides align to TRBD2. Germline V gene lookup returns CDR1 MNHEY and CDR2 SVGAGI. V lost 4 bases to trimming and J lost 5 bases; unmatched junction nucleotides: 10. The CDR3 length is 16 residues.

The rearrangement uses TRBV6-1 and TRBJ2-6; D is undetermined. The length of the CDR3 is 14 residues. Germline V gene lookup returns CDR1 MNHNS and CDR2 SASEGT. V lost 4 bases, J lost 0 bases, and 4 bases lay in between. The chain's CDR3 is CASSVDSGANVLTF. CDR3 nucleotide sequence: TGTGCCAGCAGTGTAGACTCTGGGGCCAACGTCCTGACTTTC.

The chain recombines TRBV20-1 with TRBJ2-5; D may be TRBD2 (6 bases). V lost 0 bases and J lost 2, with 22 bases in between. Germline assignment: CDR1 DFQATT and CDR2 SNEGSKA (reference sequence). The CDR3 length is 18 residues. The CDR3 protein is CSARDPSGRWGLQETQYF. Written as DNA, the CDR3 is TGCAGTGCTAGAGATCCTTCGGGACGATGGGGACTGCAAGAGACCCAGTACTTC.

The chain joins TRBV4-1 to TRBJ1-2, with 8 bases aligning to TRBD1. The germline V gene has CDR1 MGHRA and CDR2 YSYEKL. The CDR3 is 15 residues long. With 3 bases clipped from V and 8 bases from J, the junction kept 11 bases outside the gene matches. The CDR3 DNA reads as TGCGCCAGCAGCCACCCCGGGCAGGGGGCAGGGGGCTACACCTTC. Translation gives CASSHPGQGAGGYTF.

This clonotype rates as large. The genes are TRBV27 and TRBJ1-1; D is perhaps TRBD1 (6 bases). V lost 4 bases and J lost 0, with 18 bases in between. The germline V gene encodes CDR1 MNHEY and CDR2 SMNVEV (reference sequence). This CDR3 spans 17 amino acids. The CDR3 coding sequence is TGTGCCAGCAGTTCGCGACCGACAGGAGTCATGAACACTGAAGCTTTCTTT. Amino acid sequence: CASSSRPTGVMNTEAFF.

Note on this clonotype: The junction shows a germline mismatch at one end, possibly a read error. The chain links TRBV19 to TRBJ1-4; D unclear. This CDR3 spans 15 amino acids. CDR1 and CDR2 (germline): LNHDA, SQIVND (reference sequence). CDR3 loop: CASSRRGSTNEELFF. CDR3 nucleotide sequence: TGTGCCAGTAGTAGGAGAGGCTCAACTAATGAAGAACTGTTTTTT.

This chain uses TRBV18 with TRBJ1-1, with D hard to call. V shed 1 base and J shed 7 bases, with 10 bases lying between them. This CDR3 is built from 13 residues. CDR1 is KGHSH, CDR2 LQKENI, per germline. The CDR3 reads CASSPLYDGEAFF. The CDR3 bases are TGTGCCAGCTCACCACTTTACGACGGTGAAGCTTTCTTT.

The genes are TRBV15 and TRBJ1-4; no clear D gene. V was cut by 2 bases and J by 8 bases, with 6 bases left in between. CDR3 length: 12 amino acids. Germline CDR1 and CDR2: LNHNV and YYDKDF (reference sequence). The CDR3 coding sequence is TGTGCCACCAGCAGACTCAACGAAAAACTGTTTTTT. It yields the protein CATSRLNEKLFF.

The V and J genes are TRBV7-2 and TRBJ2-7; no clear D gene. V lost 4 bases and J lost 0, with 4 bases in between. The germline V gene encodes CDR1 SGHTA and CDR2 FQGNSA. The CDR3 length is 12 residues. The CDR3 DNA follows: TGTGCCAGCAGCTCCTACTCCTACGAGCAGTACTTC. It translates to CASSSYSYEQYF. Full variable domain (remainder filled in from reference TRBV7-2 and TRBJ2-7): GAGVSQSPSNKVTEKGKDVELRCDPISGHTALYWYRQSLGQGLEFLIYFQGNSAPDKSGLPSDRFSAERTGGSVSTLTIQRTQQEDSAVYLCASSSYSYEQYFGPGTRLTVT.

The chain is built from TRBV10-3 and TRBJ2-1; D is ambiguous. CDR3 length equals 11 residues. The germline V gene encodes CDR1 ENHRY and CDR2 SYGVKD. V lost 4 bases and J 7 bases, leaving 5 bases between the germline ends. The CDR3 DNA is TGTGCCATCAGTGCTGGGAATGAGCAGTTCTTC. Protein sequence: CAISAGNEQFF.

The genes are TRBV6-1 and TRBJ2-6; tentative D call: TRBD1 (5 bases). V lost 6 bases to trimming and J lost 0 bases, with 12 bases between them. Germline loops: CDR1 MNHNS, CDR2 SASEGT. This CDR3 has 16 residues. CDR3 sequence (DNA): TGTGCCAGCAGCGCGGACACTTACTCTGGGGCCAACGTCCTGACTTTC. Amino acids: CASSADTYSGANVLTF.

This clonotype was picked up a small number of times. The junction does not match germline at one end; this may be a read error. The gene calls are TRBV7-2 and TRBJ2-1; no firm D call. The CDR3 is made up of 14 amino acids. The germline V gene has CDR1 SGHTA and CDR2 FQGNSA. CDR3 region: CANSPGIADNEQFF. The CDR3 DNA is TGTGCCAACAGCCCAGGCATAGCAGACAATGAGCAGTTCTTC.

The CDR3 here is CASSTGGRETQYF. In DNA form, the CDR3 reads TGTGCCAGCAGTACAGGGGGACGAGAGACCCAGTACTTC. The V call is TRBV28, the J call TRBJ2-5; TRBD1 matches at 8 bases. The CDR3 has 13 amino acids. The trim removed 5 bases at V and 4 bases at J, leaving 3 bases unmatched. Looked up from germline, CDR1 is MDHEN and CDR2 is SYDVKM.

The V call is TRBV28, the J call TRBJ1-2; 7 positions match TRBD1. From germline, CDR1 is MDHEN and CDR2 SYDVKM. J lost 5 bases, V lost 6 bases, and 12 bases had no gene match. This CDR3 comprises 15 residues. CDR3 amino acids: CASSRLPGTEYGYTF. In nucleotides, the CDR3 is TGTGCCAGCAGCCGTTTACCCGGGACAGAATATGGCTACACCTTC.

This chain links TRBV11-3 with TRBJ2-7; 8 bases are a match to TRBD1. V was clipped by 5 bases and J by 1 base; unmatched bases: 4. The CDR3 contains 14 residues. Per the germline V gene, CDR1 is SGHNT and CDR2 is YENEEA. CDR3 in amino acids: CASSPGQVSYEQYF. The CDR3, as DNA: TGTGCCAGCAGCCCGGGACAGGTGTCCTACGAGCAGTACTTC.

This clonotype is large (0.1 to 1%) in the sample. The rearrangement links TRBV9 to TRBJ2-3, with TRBD2 as a possible D gene (6 bases). This CDR3 spans 13 amino acids. Germline CDR1 SGDLS, CDR2 YYNGEE. The germline V and J ends were trimmed by 3 bases and 5 bases, with 10 bases remaining between them. CDR3 residues: CASSGRREDTQYF. The CDR3 nucleotides are TGTGCCAGCAGCGGGCGGAGGGAAGATACGCAGTATTTT.

The CDR3: CASSSRRYEQYF. The CDR3 nucleotides read TGTGCCAGCAGCTCGAGGCGGTACGAGCAGTACTTC. The J gene is TRBJ2-7, the V gene TRBV28; D is unclear. The CDR3 totals 12 residues. V dropped 6 bases and J dropped 4 bases, with 10 bases sitting between them. Germline-derived CDR1 and CDR2 are MDHEN and SYDVKM.

This chain connects TRBV7-8 to TRBJ2-1; 9 nucleotides line up with TRBD1. This CDR3 is built from 14 residues. V gave up 2 bases and J gave up 7 bases; unmatched junction bases: 3. From germline, CDR1 is SGHVS and CDR2 FQNEAQ. CDR3 in DNA: TGTGCCAGCAGCTTAATAGGACAGGGGAATGAGCAGTTCTTC. Protein sequence: CASSLIGQGNEQFF. Based on the CDR3 plus reference TRBV7-8 and TRBJ2-1, the full variable domain is GAGVSQSPRYKVAKRGQDVALRCDPISGHVSLFWYQQALGQGPEFLTYFQNEAQLDKSGLPSDRFFAERPEGSVSTLKIQRTQQEDSAVYLCASSLIGQGNEQFFGPGTRLTVL.

This clonotype was detected a few times. This chain links TRBV18 with TRBJ1-1; no definite D call. The germline V gene encodes CDR1 KGHSH and CDR2 LQKENI. Trimming took 1 base from V and 1 from J, leaving 7 bases between them. The CDR3 covers 14 residues. This chain's CDR3 is CASSPLDGNTEAFF. CDR3 bases: TGTGCCAGCTCACCACTGGACGGGAACACTGAAGCTTTCTTT.

V and J are TRBV7-9 and TRBJ2-1; 7 nucleotides match TRBD1. With V trimmed by 5 bases and J by 8 bases, 12 bases remained unmatched. CDR3 length equals 15 residues. Germline V gives CDR1 SEHNR, CDR2 FQNEAQ (reference sequence). CDR3: CASSPRQGPRDEQFF. CDR3 nucleotide sequence: TGTGCCAGCAGCCCAAGACAGGGTCCGAGGGATGAGCAGTTCTTC.

This sequence joins TRBV6-1 and TRBJ2-7; the D gene could be TRBD1 or TRBD2 (5 bases each). There are 16 residues in the CDR3. The V gene lost 7 bases and the J gene lost 3 bases, with 22 bases spanning the gap. The germline V gene has CDR1 MNHNS and CDR2 SASEGT. The CDR3: CASTNPTGAENYEQYF. In DNA form, the CDR3 reads TGTGCCAGCACTAATCCCACAGGAGCGGAGAACTACGAGCAGTACTTC.

The CDR3 region is CSAPRDSYGYTF. DNA of the CDR3: TGCAGTGCTCCCCGGGACAGCTATGGCTACACCTTC. The V and J genes are TRBV20-1 and TRBJ1-2; the match to TRBD1 covers 7 bases. The J segment lost 4 bases and the V segment lost 5 bases, leaving 4 bases of the junction unmatched. Germline V gene lookup returns CDR1 DFQATT and CDR2 SNEGSKA (reference sequence). The CDR3 runs to 12 residues.

This clonotype was counted between two and nine times. The V gene is TRBV11-2, the J gene TRBJ2-7; D not certain. The CDR3 length is 14 residues. Germline V gene sequence: CDR1 SGHAT, CDR2 FQNNGV. Trimming took off 5 bases at V and 4 bases at J, with 15 bases between the two ends. The CDR3: CASSPIPEFYEQYF. As DNA, the CDR3 is TGTGCCAGCAGCCCGATCCCAGAATTTTACGAGCAGTACTTC.

The chain employs TRBV30 and TRBJ2-3; 13 bases are a match to TRBD2. The germline V gene encodes CDR1 GTSNPN and CDR2 SVGIG (reference sequence). The V segment lost 4 bases and the J segment 14 bases; nucleotides outside the gene matches: 12. This CDR3 spans 14 amino acids. CDR3 sequence reads: CAWNSGLAGVLSYF. CDR3 bases: TGTGCCTGGAATTCCGGACTAGCGGGAGTTCTCTCGTATTTT.

This sequence joins TRBV7-8 and TRBJ1-2; 8 nucleotides agree with TRBD1. CDR1 and CDR2 (germline): SGHVS, FQNEAQ. CDR3 length: 15 residues. V gave up 2 bases and J gave up 5 bases; unmatched junction bases: 7. The DNA of the CDR3 is TGTGCCAGCAGCTTACTGACAGGGGATGCGTATGGCTACACCTTC. Protein product: CASSLLTGDAYGYTF. Using reference TRBV7-8 and TRBJ1-2 for the parts outside the CDR3, the full variable domain is GAGVSQSPRYKVAKRGQDVALRCDPISGHVSLFWYQQALGQGPEFLTYFQNEAQLDKSGLPSDRFFAERPEGSVSTLKIQRTQQEDSAVYLCASSLLTGDAYGYTFGSGTRLTVV.

In its sample, this clonotype was seen a few times. V is TRBV20-1 and J is TRBJ2-2; tentatively, D is TRBD2 (5 bases). Germline V lookup: CDR1 DFQATT, CDR2 SNEGSKA (reference sequence). This CDR3 spans 15 amino acids. The V and J ends lost 1 base and 6 bases respectively, with 15 bases between them. CDR3 nucleotides: TGCAGTGCTAGAGGGACTCAGCTCTGGGCCGGGGAGCTGTTTTTT. This codes for CSARGTQLWAGELFF.